This TCR beta chain was retrieved from a study of control samples from healthy donors and cancer patients. TCRdb's table, derived via immunoSEQ multiplex PCR, lists solely in-frame clones and lacks some. The sample shows around 130,000 clones, 89% of them seen only once. Trimming took 3 bases from V and 1 from J, leaving 6 bases between them. The CDR3 extends over 14 amino acids. Germline CDR1 is LGHDT and CDR2 is YNNKEL (reference sequence). This clonotype was obtained from a man aged 50-60 years with head and neck cancer. Specimen: PBMCs. V is TRBV3-1 (or the pseudogene TRBV3-2) and J is TRBJ2-2; possible D gene TRBD1, 5 bases. The CDR3 here is CASSQQGNTGELFF. DNA of the CDR3: TGTGCCAGCAGCCAGCAGGGGAACACCGGGGAGCTGTTTTTT.